A single TCR beta chain is shown here with its context. This sample was taken from a study of OX40 agonist ivuxolimab in advanced cancers. Study-level background: Patients received ivuxolimab, an intravenous treatment, every 2 weeks at 0.01 to 10 mg/kg.

This CDR3 has 12 residues. From germline, CDR1 is MGHDK and CDR2 SYGVNS. V lost 5 bases to trimming and J lost 7 bases, with 12 bases between them. This table comes from immunoSEQ multiplex PCR, and its TCRdb copy is limited to in-frame clones, with some not included. Among 69,000 or so clones listed, roughly 85% were seen once. This sequence was found in an adult with an advanced solid tumor such as melanoma, head and neck, liver or kidney cancer. The sample in question was CD4+ or CD8+ T cells sorted from blood, obtained in a trial of the OX40 agonist ivuxolimab. The V gene is TRBV25-1, the J gene TRBJ2-7; D perhaps matches TRBD1 (6 bases). The CDR3 region is CASSPTDREQYF. The CDR3 DNA sequence: TGTGCCAGCAGTCCGACCGACAGGGAGCAGTACTTC.